These 13 T cell receptor beta chains originate from one sample sequenced in a study of T cell responses to AZD1222 COVID-19 vaccine. Here immunoSEQ multiplex PCR was the method, and the copy in TCRdb shows in-frame clones only, minus some. The data hold around 120,000 clones, with around 84% observed a single time. The specimen comprised peripheral blood, sampled on day 0 of AZD1222 vaccination. These receptors all stem from an adult in good health.

V usage is TRBV5-4 and J usage is TRBJ2-7; 12 nucleotides agree with TRBD1. Germline values: CDR1 SGHNT, CDR2 YYREEE (reference sequence). This CDR3 comprises 14 residues. Trimming took 4 bases from V and 6 from J; bases not matched to a gene: 5. DNA for the CDR3: TGTGCCAGCAGCCCCGGGACAGGGGGCCCCGAGCAGTACTTC. This codes for CASSPGTGGPEQYF.

The chain couples TRBV5-4 to TRBJ1-2; D unresolved. Looked up from germline, CDR1 is SGHNT and CDR2 is YYREEE (reference sequence). Trimming left V 4 bases short and J 0 bases short, with 10 bases between. The CDR3 length is 14 residues. In DNA form, the CDR3 reads TGTGCCAGCAGCCGTGAAGTTTCTAACTATGGCTACACCTTC. This translates into CASSREVSNYGYTF.

In its sample, this clone was seen once. The chain uses TRBV5-1 and TRBJ2-5; 7 bases are a match to TRBD1. Germline lookup yields CDR1 SGHRS and CDR2 YFSETQ. The CDR3 runs to 17 residues. J was trimmed by 5 bases and V by 2 bases; bases with no gene match: 15. Written as DNA, the CDR3 is TGCGCCAGCAGCTTACGCACAGGGGATCCCATGGGGGAGACCCAGTACTTC. Protein product: CASSLRTGDPMGETQYF.

The CDR3 region is CASSPTGRYEQYF. CDR3 bases: TGCGCCAGCAGCCCGACAGGGAGGTACGAGCAGTACTTC. This sequence joins TRBV4-1 and TRBJ2-7, with D possibly TRBD1 on 7 matching bases. This CDR3 region has 13 residues. V gave up 4 bases and J gave up 4 bases, with 11 bases separating them. The germline gives CDR1 MGHRA, CDR2 YSYEKL.

The V gene is TRBV5-6, the J gene TRBJ2-5; the match to TRBD2 covers 7 bases. This CDR3 has 15 residues. Germline V gives CDR1 SGHDT, CDR2 YYEEEE. Germline trimming cut 5 bases from V and 1 base from J; bases unmatched to any gene: 8. The chain's CDR3 is CASRPLADFQETQYF. In DNA form, the CDR3 reads TGTGCCAGCAGACCCCTAGCGGATTTCCAAGAGACCCAGTACTTC.

The V gene is TRBV29-1, the J gene TRBJ1-1; 7 nucleotides align to TRBD1. Per germline, CDR1 SQVTM and CDR2 ANQGSEA. The CDR3 covers 14 residues. Trimming took 6 bases from V and 0 from J; bases not matched to a gene: 7. In nucleotides, the CDR3 is TGCAGCGTAGCCTACAGGGGACTGAACACTGAAGCTTTCTTT. Translated: CSVAYRGLNTEAFF.

The V call is TRBV27, the J call TRBJ2-6; D gene unclear. CDR3 size: 15 residues. Looked up from germline, CDR1 is MNHEY and CDR2 is SMNVEV (reference sequence). Trimming left V 5 bases short and J 0 bases short, with 8 bases between. The chain's CDR3 is CASSPDSSGANVLTF. The CDR3 DNA follows: TGTGCCAGCAGTCCTGATTCCTCTGGGGCCAACGTCCTGACTTTC.

V usage is TRBV6-1 and J usage is TRBJ2-5; no clear D. V was clipped by 3 bases and J by 6 bases, with 17 bases between them. Germline V gives CDR1 MNHNS, CDR2 SASEGT. CDR3 length: 15 residues. This chain's CDR3 is CASSESGYERKTQYF. The CDR3, as DNA: TGTGCCAGCAGTGAGTCGGGCTATGAGAGGAAGACCCAGTACTTC.

This clone has just one count. The chain links TRBV7-8 to TRBJ2-1, with D unresolved. Germline values: CDR1 SGHVS, CDR2 FQNEAQ. V gave up 5 bases and J gave up 6 bases, with 8 bases separating them. This CDR3 is 12 amino acids long. CDR3 in amino acids: CASSHGANEQFF. Here the CDR3 DNA reads TGTGCCAGCAGCCACGGAGCCAATGAGCAGTTCTTC.

The rearrangement links TRBV7-3 to TRBJ2-7; TRBD1 matches at 7 bases. V was clipped by 5 bases and J by 6 bases; unmatched bases: 7. This CDR3 comprises 13 residues. Germline V gene data show CDR1 as SGHTA and CDR2 as FQGTGA. The CDR3: CASSQDRVGEQYF. CDR3 bases: TGTGCCAGCAGCCAAGACAGGGTCGGCGAGCAGTACTTC.

The gene calls are TRBV11-2 and TRBJ1-5; TRBD1 agrees at 9 bases. Germline values: CDR1 SGHAT, CDR2 FQNNGV. V gave up 4 bases and J gave up 9 bases; unmatched junction bases: 7. This CDR3 comprises 14 residues. The CDR3 is CASSSGQGLRPQHF. The DNA of the CDR3 is TGTGCCAGCAGCTCCGGACAGGGGCTCCGGCCCCAGCATTTT.

V is TRBV18 and J is TRBJ1-1, with D unresolved. The germline V gene has CDR1 KGHSH and CDR2 LQKENI. CDR3 length: 15 residues. Trimming shortened V by 2 bases and J by 1 base, and 11 bases separated the two germline ends. In nucleotides, the CDR3 is TGTGCCAGCTCACCAATTCAGGTCGGGAACACTGAAGCTTTCTTT. As protein: CASSPIQVGNTEAFF.

The rearrangement joins TRBV5-1 to TRBJ2-1; 9 nucleotides align to TRBD2. Losses at the gene ends were 4 bases for V and 8 bases for J; bases not matched to a gene: 10. The CDR3 has 15 residues. Looked up from germline, CDR1 is SGHRS and CDR2 is YFSETQ. CDR3 region: CASSLGLAAIDEQFF. DNA of the CDR3: TGCGCCAGCAGCCTGGGACTAGCAGCTATAGATGAGCAGTTCTTC.